This T cell receptor (beta chain) was recorded in a study of blood T cell repertoires in COVID-19. Trimming at V came to 5 bases and at J to 6 bases, leaving 4 bases not matched to a gene. The germline CDR1 and CDR2 sequences are MDHEN and SYDVKM. This CDR3 has 13 residues. Generated by immunoSEQ multiplex PCR, the TCRdb table keeps only in-frame clones and is missing some. The sample includes tens of thousands of clones, 65% to 90% seen only once; the top ten take roughly 25%. This clonotype was sampled from a man between 60 and 70 years old with acute or convalescent COVID-19. The specimen sequenced was peripheral blood. The V call is TRBV28, the J call TRBJ1-5, with 7 bases that match TRBD1. Here the CDR3 DNA reads TGTGCCAGCAGTAGACAGGGTTTTCAGCCCCAGCATTTT. It specifies CASSRQGFQPQHF.